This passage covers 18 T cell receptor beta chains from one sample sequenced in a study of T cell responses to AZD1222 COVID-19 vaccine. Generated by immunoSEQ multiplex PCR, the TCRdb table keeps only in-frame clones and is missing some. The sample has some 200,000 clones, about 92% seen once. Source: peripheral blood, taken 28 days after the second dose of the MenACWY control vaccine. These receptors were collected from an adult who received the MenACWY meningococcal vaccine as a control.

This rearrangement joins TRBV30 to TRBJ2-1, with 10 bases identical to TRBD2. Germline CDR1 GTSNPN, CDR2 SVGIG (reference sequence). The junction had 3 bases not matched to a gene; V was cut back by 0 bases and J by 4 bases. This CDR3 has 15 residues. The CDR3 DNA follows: TGTGCCTGGAGTGTACTAGCGGGAAATTACAATGAGCAGTTCTTC. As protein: CAWSVLAGNYNEQFF.

CDR3 protein: CASSPYPTGMAFF. The DNA of the CDR3 is TGTGCCAGCAGCCCCTACCCGACAGGGATGGCTTTCTTT. The chain employs TRBV11-2 and TRBJ1-1, with TRBD1 identical over 7 bases. Trimming cost V 5 bases and J 11 bases; bases outside gene matches: 11. Germline loops: CDR1 SGHAT, CDR2 FQNNGV. There are 13 residues in the CDR3.

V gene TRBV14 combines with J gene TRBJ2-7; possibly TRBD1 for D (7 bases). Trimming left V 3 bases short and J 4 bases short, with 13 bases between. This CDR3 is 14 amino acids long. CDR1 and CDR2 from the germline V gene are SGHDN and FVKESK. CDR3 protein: CASSHPGGSYEQYF. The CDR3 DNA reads TGTGCCAGCAGCCACCCAGGGGGGTCTTACGAGCAGTACTTC.

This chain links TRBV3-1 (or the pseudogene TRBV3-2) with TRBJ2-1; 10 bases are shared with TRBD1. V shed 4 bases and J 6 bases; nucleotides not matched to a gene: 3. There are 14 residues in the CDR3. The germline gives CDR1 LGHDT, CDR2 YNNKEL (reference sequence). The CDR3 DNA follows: TGTGCCAGCAGCCGGACAGGGGGGTCCAATGAGCAGTTCTTC. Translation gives CASSRTGGSNEQFF.

CDR3 amino acids: CASSFPGQPELGYSYEQYF. The CDR3 DNA sequence: TGTGCCAGCAGCTTCCCGGGGCAACCGGAATTAGGGTACTCCTACGAGCAGTACTTC. The chain employs TRBV11-2 and TRBJ2-7, with D perhaps given as TRBD1 or TRBD2 (5 bases each). Germline CDR1 reads SGHAT; CDR2 reads FQNNGV. This CDR3 spans 19 amino acids. V gave up 3 bases and J gave up 0 bases, with 24 bases separating them.

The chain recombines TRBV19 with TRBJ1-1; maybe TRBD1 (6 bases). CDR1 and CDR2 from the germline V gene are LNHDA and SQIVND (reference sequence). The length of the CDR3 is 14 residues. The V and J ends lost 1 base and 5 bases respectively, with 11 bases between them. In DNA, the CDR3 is TGTGCCAGTAGTATAGGTCAGGGGAGGACTGAAGCTTTCTTT. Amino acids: CASSIGQGRTEAFF.

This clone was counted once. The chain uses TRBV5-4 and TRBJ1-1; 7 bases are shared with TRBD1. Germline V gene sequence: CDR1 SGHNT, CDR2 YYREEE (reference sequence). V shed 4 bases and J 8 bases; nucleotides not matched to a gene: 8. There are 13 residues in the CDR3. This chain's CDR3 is CASSPGQAPEAFF. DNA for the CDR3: TGTGCCAGCAGCCCCGGACAGGCTCCGGAAGCTTTCTTT.

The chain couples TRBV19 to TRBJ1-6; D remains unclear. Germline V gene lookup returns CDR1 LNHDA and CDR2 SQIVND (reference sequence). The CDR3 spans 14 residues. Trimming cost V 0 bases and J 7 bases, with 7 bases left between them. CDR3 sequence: CASSIEADNSPLHF. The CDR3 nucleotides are TGTGCCAGTAGTATAGAGGCGGACAATTCACCCCTCCACTTT.

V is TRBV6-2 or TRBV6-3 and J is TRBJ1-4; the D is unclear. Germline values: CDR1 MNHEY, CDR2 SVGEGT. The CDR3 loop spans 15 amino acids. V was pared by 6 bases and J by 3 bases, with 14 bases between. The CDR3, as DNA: TGTGCCAGCAGCCCCCAGGCGGCCGCTAATGAAAAACTGTTTTTT. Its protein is CASSPQAAANEKLFF.

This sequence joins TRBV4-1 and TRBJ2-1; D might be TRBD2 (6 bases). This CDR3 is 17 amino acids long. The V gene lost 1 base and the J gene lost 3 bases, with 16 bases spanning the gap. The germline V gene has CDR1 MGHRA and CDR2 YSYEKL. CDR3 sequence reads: CASSQVKSRGHYNEQFF. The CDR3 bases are TGCGCCAGCAGCCAAGTAAAGTCGCGGGGCCACTACAATGAGCAGTTCTTC.

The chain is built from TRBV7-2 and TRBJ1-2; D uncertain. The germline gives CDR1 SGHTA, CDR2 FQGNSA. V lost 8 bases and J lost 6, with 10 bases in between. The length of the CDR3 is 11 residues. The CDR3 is CASSPLDGYTF. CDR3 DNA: TGTGCCAGCTCCCCGTTGGATGGCTACACCTTC. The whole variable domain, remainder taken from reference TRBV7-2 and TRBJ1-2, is GAGVSQSPSNKVTEKGKDVELRCDPISGHTALYWYRQSLGQGLEFLIYFQGNSAPDKSGLPSDRFSAERTGGSVSTLTIQRTQQEDSAVYLCASSPLDGYTFGSGTRLTVV.

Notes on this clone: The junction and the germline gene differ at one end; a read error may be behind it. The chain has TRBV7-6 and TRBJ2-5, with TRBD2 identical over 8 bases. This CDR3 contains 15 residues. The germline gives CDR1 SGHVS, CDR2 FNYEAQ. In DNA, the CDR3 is TGTGCCAGCAGCCTAGCGGGCTCGTTCCAAGAGACCCAGTACTTC. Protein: CASSLAGSFQETQYF.

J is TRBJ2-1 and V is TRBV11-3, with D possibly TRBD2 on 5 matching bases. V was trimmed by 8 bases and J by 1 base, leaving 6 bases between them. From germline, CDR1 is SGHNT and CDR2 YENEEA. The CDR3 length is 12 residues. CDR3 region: CASRGSYNEQFF. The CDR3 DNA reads TGTGCCAGCCGAGGGTCCTACAATGAGCAGTTCTTC.

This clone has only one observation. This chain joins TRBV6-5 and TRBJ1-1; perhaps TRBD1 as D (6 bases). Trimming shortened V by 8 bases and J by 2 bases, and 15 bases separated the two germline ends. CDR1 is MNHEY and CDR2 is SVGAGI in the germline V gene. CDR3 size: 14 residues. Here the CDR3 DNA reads TGTGCCAGCCGGAATGGGGGGGCTAACACTGAAGCTTTCTTT. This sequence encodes CASRNGGANTEAFF.

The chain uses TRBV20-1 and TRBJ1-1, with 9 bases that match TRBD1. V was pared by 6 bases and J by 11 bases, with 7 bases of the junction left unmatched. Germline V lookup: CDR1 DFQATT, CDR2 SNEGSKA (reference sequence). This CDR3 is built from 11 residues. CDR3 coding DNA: TGCAGTGCCCACAGGGGGCGGGGGGCTTTCTTT. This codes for CSAHRGRGAFF.

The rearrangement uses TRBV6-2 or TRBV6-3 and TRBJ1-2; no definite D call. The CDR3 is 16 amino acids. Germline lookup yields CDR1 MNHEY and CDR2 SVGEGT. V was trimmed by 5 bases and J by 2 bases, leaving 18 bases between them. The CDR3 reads CASSPGWEASNYGYTF. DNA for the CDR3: TGTGCCAGCAGTCCCGGCTGGGAAGCTTCGAACTATGGCTACACCTTC.

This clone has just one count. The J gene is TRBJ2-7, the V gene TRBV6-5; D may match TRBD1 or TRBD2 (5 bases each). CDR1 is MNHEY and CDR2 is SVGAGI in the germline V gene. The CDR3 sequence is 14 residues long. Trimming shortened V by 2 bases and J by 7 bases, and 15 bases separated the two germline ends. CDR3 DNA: TGTGCCAGCAGTTACGGGACCGACACGGGGGAGCAGTACTTC. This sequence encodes CASSYGTDTGEQYF.

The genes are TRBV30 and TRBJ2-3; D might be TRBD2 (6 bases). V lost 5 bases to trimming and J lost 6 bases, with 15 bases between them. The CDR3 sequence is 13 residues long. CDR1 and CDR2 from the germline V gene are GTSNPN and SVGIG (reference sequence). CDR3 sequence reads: CAWGEEPDDTQYF. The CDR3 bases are TGTGCCTGGGGGGAGGAACCTGATGATACGCAGTATTTT.